The entry that follows covers one T cell receptor (beta chain) sequence. Its antigen is undetermined. This record comes from a study of blood T cells in healthy people across ages. Primers used in a second PCR of about 7 to 12 cycles were a sample-barcoded 5' primer and a J-beta primer mix. Each CDR3 protein gets one entry after TCRdb re-called the 5' RACE reads with MiXCR. This sample has roughly 2 million distinct CDR3 sequences; around half occur once, and the top ten carry less than 2.5%. The CDR3 is 14 amino acids. Germline loops: CDR1 SEHNR, CDR2 FQNEAQ (reference sequence). J was trimmed by 3 bases and V by 3 bases; bases with no gene match: 3. Study-wide results and caveats: Because donor CMV status was unknown, expanded clonotype changes were possibly confounded.

The rearrangement links TRBV7-9 to TRBJ2-7; TRBD1 matches 9 bases. The TCR sequence derives from a woman aged 40 to 50 in good health. The sequenced sample consisted of blood. The CDR3 DNA sequence: TGTGCCAGCAGCTTCGTGGGACAGGGCTACGAGCAGTACTTC. Protein sequence: CASSFVGQGYEQYF.